This TCR beta chain was captured in a study of PD-1 blockade in classical Hodgkin lymphoma. The germline V gene has CDR1 MNHNY and CDR2 SVGAGI (reference sequence). V was shortened by 0 bases and J by 0 bases, with 3 bases between the two germline ends. The CDR3 runs to 14 residues. This table comes from immunoSEQ multiplex PCR, and its TCRdb copy is limited to in-frame clones, with some not included. The data hold roughly 90,000 clones, with 83% observed a single time. Time point defined: cycle 4 day 1 (C4D1), after 6 weeks of nivolumab. All patients experienced relapse after autologous stem cell transplantation, and brentuximab vedotin exposure was variable.

The starting material was peripheral blood mononuclear cells (PBMCs), obtained before the fourth cycle of nivolumab. The TCR sequence derives from a human donor with classical Hodgkin lymphoma. The V and J genes are TRBV6-6 and TRBJ1-5; D not resolved. CDR3 amino acids: CASSYSGSNQPQHF. The CDR3 bases are TGTGCCAGCAGTTACTCTGGTAGCAATCAGCCCCAGCATTTT.